This TCR beta chain came from a study of cytomegalovirus exposure and HLA in healthy donors. The junction had 5 bases not matched to a gene; V was cut back by 3 bases and J by 5 bases. This CDR3 region has 15 residues. The V gene's germline CDR1 is SGHDT and CDR2 YYEEEE. PCR amplification relied on 60 Vbeta primers (plus 13 Jbeta primers). Sequenced by immunoSEQ multiplex PCR; TCRdb stores in-frame clones only, minus some. This sample carries 100,000 to 140,000 clones, over 80% of them seen once, and the ten largest clones take approximately 2.4%. The origin of this receptor is a man younger than 45 in good health and CMV-seropositive. Sequencing was carried out using PBMCs. V and J are TRBV5-6 and TRBJ1-4; the match to TRBD1 covers 9 bases. CDR3 in DNA: TGTGCCAGCAGCTCACCCGGGACAGGGAATGAAAAACTGTTTTTT. It is translated as CASSSPGTGNEKLFF.